This T cell receptor beta chain was identified during a study of cytomegalovirus exposure and HLA in healthy donors. Whereas donors were nominally healthy upon sampling, unrecorded immune exposures were probable. With regard to this clone: Antigen: not known.

Amplification used 60 Vbeta primers and 13 Jbeta primers. In the study's own analysis: An analysis performed later counted 75 million to 80 million unique TCR beta chains (approximately 10 million of them shared). Sequencing used immunoSEQ multiplex PCR; TCRdb keeps in-frame clones, though not all of them. Clone size and the V and J calls come from that table; the DNA yielded D and trimming. The sample lists about 140,000 clones, around 80% occurring once. CDR3 size: 16 residues. V shed 4 bases and J shed 11 bases, with 22 bases lying between them. In germline, CDR1 is SGHKS, CDR2 YYEKEE (reference sequence). Regarding the study as a whole: The authors reported that TCR beta sequences could predict HLA-A and HLA-B alleles. These predictions were accurate for most subjects in the first cohort. A later analysis found TCR association rates differed by HLA locus, highest for DRB1 and lowest for HLA-C.

The source material was PBMCs. The TCR originated in a woman aged 30 to 39 in good health and CMV-seronegative. The chain carries TRBV5-5 and TRBJ1-6, with a tentative D call TRBD1 (5 bases). The CDR3 nucleotides read TGTGCCAGCAGCCAACGCGGGCACAGTCGGGGGGCACCCCTCCACTTT. Encoded protein: CASSQRGHSRGAPLHF. Together with reference TRBV5-5 and TRBJ1-6, the CDR3 gives the full variable domain: DAGVTQSPTHLIKTRGQQVTLRCSPISGHKSVSWYQQVLGQGPQFIFQYYEKEERGRGNFPDRFSARQFPNYSSELNVNALLLGDSALYLCASSQRGHSRGAPLHFGNGTRLTVT.